The rows below give T cell receptor beta chains drawn from one sample of a study of CD8+ T cells in alopecia areata. The table came from immunoSEQ multiplex PCR; TCRdb's copy has only in-frame clones and leaves some out. The repertoire holds approximately 98,000 clones, approximately 60% seen once, with roughly 20% in the top ten. Sequenced sample: CD8+ T cells sorted from blood. These receptors were obtained from a human donor in good health. CDR3s include the opening cysteine and the closing phenylalanine or tryptophan. Each record gives: CDR3 protein, CDR3 DNA, J gene, D gene, clone size, V gene. A D gene is named only where the DNA matches it firmly. Clone size is stated in some rows and not others, as once, few, many or a class when expanded.

CDR3 protein: CASSLFSVNQETQYF; CDR3 DNA: TGTGCCAGCAGCTTATTTTCAGTCAACCAAGAGACCCAGTACTTC; J gene: TRBJ2-5; D gene: .; clone size: .; V gene: TRBV7-9
CDR3 protein: CASSSGDYEQYF; CDR3 DNA: TGTGCCAGCAGCTCTGGGGACTACGAGCAGTACTTC; J gene: TRBJ2-7; D gene: .; clone size: .; V gene: TRBV7-9
CDR3 protein: CSSFKDTGELFF; CDR3 DNA: TGCAGCTCCTTTAAGGATACCGGGGAGCTGTTTTTT; J gene: TRBJ2-2; D gene: .; clone size: .; V gene: TRBV29-1
CDR3 protein: CSVEDPDRIYGYTF; CDR3 DNA: TGCAGCGTTGAAGACCCGGACAGGATCTATGGCTACACCTTC; J gene: TRBJ1-2; D gene: TRBD1; clone size: few; V gene: TRBV29-1
CDR3 protein: CASRWTSGGPYEQYF; CDR3 DNA: TGTGCCAGCAGATGGACTAGCGGGGGCCCTTACGAGCAGTACTTC; J gene: TRBJ2-7; D gene: TRBD2; clone size: .; V gene: TRBV6-5
CDR3 protein: CASSLEHAGWPEAFF; CDR3 DNA: TGCGCCAGCAGCTTGGAACACGCAGGCTGGCCTGAAGCTTTCTTT; J gene: TRBJ1-1; D gene: .; clone size: .; V gene: TRBV5-1
CDR3 protein: CASSQEWRSSYNEQFF; CDR3 DNA: TGTGCCAGCAGCCAAGAATGGAGAAGCTCCTACAATGAGCAGTTCTTC; J gene: TRBJ2-1; D gene: .; clone size: .; V gene: TRBV4-2
CDR3 protein: CASTSLAGMEDTQYF; CDR3 DNA: TGTGCCAGCACCTCACTAGCGGGGATGGAAGATACGCAGTATTTT; J gene: TRBJ2-3; D gene: TRBD2; clone size: .; V gene: TRBV27
CDR3 protein: CASSLGTSGGRNTQYF; CDR3 DNA: TGTGCCAGCAGCTTAGGGACTAGCGGGGGGCGAAATACGCAGTATTTT; J gene: TRBJ2-3; D gene: TRBD2; clone size: .; V gene: TRBV7-2
CDR3 protein: CASSPQPRIDTEAFF; CDR3 DNA: TGTGCCAGCAGCCCGCAACCCCGGATCGACACTGAAGCTTTCTTT; J gene: TRBJ1-1; D gene: .; clone size: .; V gene: TRBV6-5
CDR3 protein: CASSLHETQYF; CDR3 DNA: TGTGCCAGTAGTCTCCATGAGACCCAGTACTTC; J gene: TRBJ2-5; D gene: .; clone size: .; V gene: TRBV19
CDR3 protein: CSSDRSNEYGYTF; CDR3 DNA: TGCAGCTCGGACAGATCCAATGAGTATGGCTACACCTTC; J gene: TRBJ1-2; D gene: .; clone size: once; V gene: TRBV29-1
CDR3 protein: CASSLDPSGQETQYF; CDR3 DNA: TGTGCCAGCAGCTTAGATCCCAGCGGACAAGAGACCCAGTACTTC; J gene: TRBJ2-5; D gene: .; clone size: few; V gene: TRBV11-2
CDR3 protein: CASSQYRQGGSYGYTF; CDR3 DNA: TGTGCCAGCAGCCAATACAGACAGGGGGGATCCTATGGCTACACCTTC; J gene: TRBJ1-2; D gene: TRBD1; clone size: many; V gene: TRBV5-4
CDR3 protein: CASSVEGLGGTEAFF; CDR3 DNA: TGTGCCAGCAGCGTAGAGGGACTGGGCGGCACTGAAGCTTTCTTT; J gene: TRBJ1-1; D gene: .; clone size: few; V gene: TRBV9
CDR3 protein: CSVPDGEQFF; CDR3 DNA: TGCAGCGTTCCGGACGGTGAGCAGTTCTTC; J gene: TRBJ2-1; D gene: .; clone size: .; V gene: TRBV29-1
CDR3 protein: CASSSTTGVDNEKLFF; CDR3 DNA: TGTGCCAGCAGCTCAACTACAGGGGTCGATAATGAAAAACTGTTTTTT; J gene: TRBJ1-4; D gene: TRBD1; clone size: once; V gene: TRBV7-3
CDR3 protein: CASSEGQGDEQFF; CDR3 DNA: TGTGCCAGCAGCGAGGGACAGGGAGATGAGCAGTTCTTC; J gene: TRBJ2-1; D gene: TRBD1; clone size: few; V gene: TRBV7-9
CDR3 protein: CASSLGTEVNYGYTF; CDR3 DNA: TGTGCCAGCAGCTTGGGGACGGAGGTCAACTATGGCTACACCTTC; J gene: TRBJ1-2; D gene: .; clone size: .; V gene: TRBV13